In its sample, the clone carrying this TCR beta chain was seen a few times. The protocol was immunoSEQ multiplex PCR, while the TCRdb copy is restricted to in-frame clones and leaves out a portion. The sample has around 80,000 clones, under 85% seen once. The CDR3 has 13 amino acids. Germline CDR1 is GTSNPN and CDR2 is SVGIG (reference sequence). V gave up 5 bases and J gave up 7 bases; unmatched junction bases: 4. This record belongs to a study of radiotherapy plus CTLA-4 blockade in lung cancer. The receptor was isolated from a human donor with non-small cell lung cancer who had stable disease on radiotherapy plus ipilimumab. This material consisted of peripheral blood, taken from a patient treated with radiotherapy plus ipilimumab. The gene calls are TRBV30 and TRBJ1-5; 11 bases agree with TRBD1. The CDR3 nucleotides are TGTGCCTGGGGGACAGGGGGGGGACAGCCCCAGCATTTT. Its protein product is CAWGTGGGQPQHF.